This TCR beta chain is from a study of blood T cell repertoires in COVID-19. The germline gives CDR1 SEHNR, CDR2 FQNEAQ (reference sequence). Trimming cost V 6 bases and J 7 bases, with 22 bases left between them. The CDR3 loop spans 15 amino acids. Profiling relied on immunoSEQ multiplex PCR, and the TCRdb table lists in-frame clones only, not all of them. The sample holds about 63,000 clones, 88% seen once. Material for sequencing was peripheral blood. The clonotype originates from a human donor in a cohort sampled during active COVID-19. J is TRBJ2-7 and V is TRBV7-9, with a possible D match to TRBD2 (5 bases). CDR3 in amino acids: CASSPRALSASEQYF. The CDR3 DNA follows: TGTGCCAGCAGTCCCCGGGCGCTTAGCGCAAGTGAGCAGTACTTC.